Following are 32 T cell receptor beta chains from one sample sequenced in a study of radiation and T cells in renal cell carcinoma. Data came from immunoSEQ multiplex PCR; TCRdb stores just in-frame clones and leaves some out. The table shows 150,000 to 180,000 clones, with about 91% occurring only once. The time point denotes: blood 2 weeks post-SBRT. Treatment of the sample: 15 Gy SBRT to primary tumor, nephrectomy 4 weeks later. Sequencing used blood, obtained from a patient whose treatment included radiotherapy and nephrectomy. The origin of the receptors is a woman in her 50s with renal cell carcinoma.

The genes are TRBV14 and TRBJ1-2; D not certain. Germline-derived CDR1 and CDR2 are SGHDN and FVKESK. V was shortened by 1 base and J by 10 bases, with 13 bases between the two germline ends. The CDR3 has 13 residues. The CDR3 protein is CASSQARRDPYTF. The CDR3 DNA is TGTGCCAGCAGCCAAGCCCGTAGGGATCCCTACACCTTC.

The V and J genes are TRBV18 and TRBJ2-7; no clear D. Germline V gives CDR1 KGHSH, CDR2 LQKENI. This CDR3 has 14 residues. V dropped 3 bases and J dropped 0 bases, with 9 bases sitting between them. The CDR3: CASSPQDTSYEQYF. The CDR3, as DNA: TGTGCCAGCTCACCTCAGGATACCTCCTACGAGCAGTACTTC.

This sequence joins TRBV7-9 and TRBJ1-4, with D unclear. This CDR3 has 13 residues. V was cut by 4 bases and J by 6 bases, with 9 bases left in between. CDR1 is SEHNR, CDR2 FQNEAQ, per germline (reference sequence). CDR3 DNA: TGTGCCAGCAGCTCCGGTGTCGATGAAAAACTGTTTTTT. As protein: CASSSGVDEKLFF.

The rearrangement links TRBV6-5 to TRBJ1-1; D unclear. This CDR3 is 15 amino acids long. The V gene lost 0 bases and the J gene lost 1 base, with 9 bases spanning the gap. Per germline, CDR1 MNHEY and CDR2 SVGAGI. CDR3 sequence (DNA): TGTGCCAGCAGTTACTCTGGGCTGGAGAACACTGAAGCTTTCTTT. Translated: CASSYSGLENTEAFF.

The V and J genes are TRBV5-1 and TRBJ2-3, with 7 bases that match TRBD1. The V segment lost 1 base and the J segment 3 bases; nucleotides outside the gene matches: 11. The CDR3 loop spans 17 amino acids. CDR1 is SGHRS, CDR2 YFSETQ, per germline. The DNA of the CDR3 is TGCGCCAGCAGCTTGCTCCAGGGGGTCGGTGGAACAGATACGCAGTATTTT. Protein: CASSLLQGVGGTDTQYF. Together with reference TRBV5-1 and TRBJ2-3, the CDR3 gives the full variable domain: KAGVTQTPRYLIKTRGQQVTLSCSPISGHRSVSWYQQTPGQGLQFLFEYFSETQRNKGNFPGRFSGRQFSNSRSEMNVSTLELGDSALYLCASSLLQGVGGTDTQYFGPGTRLTVL.

The V and J genes are TRBV2 and TRBJ2-7; D unresolved. Germline V gene lookup returns CDR1 SNHLY and CDR2 FYNNEI. V was shortened by 4 bases and J by 2 bases, with 12 bases between the two germline ends. The CDR3 runs to 14 residues. Here the CDR3 reads CASSGGVGAYEQYF. CDR3 nucleotide sequence: TGTGCCAGCAGTGGTGGGGTTGGAGCCTACGAGCAGTACTTC. The full variable domain, with the rest looked up from reference TRBV2 and TRBJ2-7, is EPEVTQTPSHQVTQMGQEVILRCVPISNHLYFYWYRQILGQKVEFLVSFYNNEISEKSEIFDDQFSVERPDGSNFTLKIRSTKLEDSAMYFCASSGGVGAYEQYFGPGTRLTVT.

This clone was found once. The CDR3 region is CASSLTLGETQYF. The CDR3 DNA reads TGTGCCAGCAGCCTGACACTAGGGGAGACCCAGTACTTC. V usage is TRBV11-3 and J usage is TRBJ2-5; D is perhaps TRBD2 (5 bases). The CDR3 length is 13 residues. V lost 5 bases, J lost 5 bases, and 12 bases lay in between. Germline V gene data show CDR1 as SGHNT and CDR2 as YENEEA.

The chain is built from TRBV5-1 and TRBJ1-2, with D perhaps matching TRBD1 (6 bases). The CDR3 consists of 14 residues. The germline V gene has CDR1 SGHRS and CDR2 YFSETQ. Trimming took off 4 bases at V and 1 base at J, with 11 bases between the two ends. DNA for the CDR3: TGCGCCAGCAGCCTAAACAGGGATAACTATGGCTACACCTTC. It is translated as CASSLNRDNYGYTF.

V is TRBV6-5 and J is TRBJ2-3, with 10 bases lining up with TRBD1. The CDR3 length is 16 residues. V lost 3 bases to trimming and J lost 13 bases; unmatched junction nucleotides: 16. In germline, CDR1 is MNHEY, CDR2 SVGAGI. The CDR3 coding sequence is TGTGCCAGCAGTTATTCATTTACTTCCGACAGGGGGCAAAAGTATTTT. Amino acids: CASSYSFTSDRGQKYF.

The chain recombines TRBV10-1 with TRBJ2-1, with D tentatively TRBD1 or TRBD2 (5 bases each). The CDR3 contains 13 residues. Trimming removed 4 bases at V and 9 bases at J, with 13 bases between. Germline CDR1 reads WNHNN; CDR2 reads SYGVQD (reference sequence). In DNA, the CDR3 is TGCGCCAGCAGTGCCGAGGGGTGGGGTGAGCAGTTCTTC. Residues: CASSAEGWGEQFF.

This clone has more than one count but fewer than ten. The chain is built from TRBV9 and TRBJ1-1, with D unresolved. Germline loops: CDR1 SGDLS, CDR2 YYNGEE. This CDR3 is 14 amino acids long. V shed 4 bases and J shed 4 bases, with 14 bases lying between them. CDR3: CASSRGYPSTEAFF. CDR3 bases: TGTGCCAGCAGCCGGGGTTACCCCTCCACTGAAGCTTTCTTT.

V and J are TRBV6-1 and TRBJ1-2; the D is unclear. Germline CDR1 MNHNS, CDR2 SASEGT. CDR3 length equals 14 residues. Deletions cut 0 bases from V and 3 bases from J, with 8 bases between. The CDR3 region is CASSEAELDYGYTF. CDR3 bases: TGTGCCAGCAGTGAAGCCGAACTTGACTATGGCTACACCTTC.

The chain joins TRBV29-1 to TRBJ2-3, with 9 positions matching TRBD2. V was clipped by 2 bases and J by 8 bases; unmatched bases: 5. Per the germline V gene, CDR1 is SQVTM and CDR2 is ANQGSEA. CDR3 length: 13 residues. The CDR3 DNA reads as TGCAGCGTTGAACGCGGGGGGGCGCCTACGCAGTATTTT. Encoded protein: CSVERGGAPTQYF.

There are a few counts of this clone. The J gene is TRBJ1-4, the V gene TRBV6-1, with a tentative D call TRBD1 (5 bases). V shed 3 bases and J shed 7 bases, with 15 bases lying between them. The CDR3 loop spans 15 amino acids. Germline CDR1 reads MNHNS; CDR2 reads SASEGT. In DNA, the CDR3 is TGTGCCAGCAGTGATAATACAGGTGTCGGTGAAAAACTGTTTTTT. Its translation is CASSDNTGVGEKLFF.

Comment on this clone: Other nucleotide sequences from this sample produce the same CDR3. The V and J genes are TRBV6-1 and TRBJ2-7, with 8 bases fitting TRBD2. The CDR3 loop spans 10 amino acids. Per the germline V gene, CDR1 is MNHNS and CDR2 is SASEGT. Losses at the gene ends were 11 bases for V and 3 bases for J; bases not matched to a gene: 0. The CDR3 DNA follows: TGTGCCGCGGGAGGCTACGAGCAGTACTTC. Amino acids: CAAGGYEQYF.

This clone was observed a single time. The chain is built from TRBV6-5 and TRBJ2-7, with 7 bases identical to TRBD1. There are 15 residues in the CDR3. The germline gives CDR1 MNHEY, CDR2 SVGAGI. V was pared by 4 bases and J by 3 bases, with 9 bases of the junction left unmatched. As DNA, the CDR3 is TGTGCCAGCAGTTCCCAACGGGACAGAATCTACGAGCAGTACTTC. Translating it yields CASSSQRDRIYEQYF.

The rearrangement uses TRBV19 and TRBJ1-1; perhaps TRBD1 as D (5 bases). CDR3 size: 13 residues. V was trimmed by 3 bases and J by 4 bases, leaving 9 bases between them. The germline gives CDR1 LNHDA, CDR2 SQIVND (reference sequence). CDR3 residues: CASSIWGTTEAFF. CDR3 nucleotides: TGTGCCAGTAGTATTTGGGGGACCACTGAAGCTTTCTTT.

The chain recombines TRBV29-1 with TRBJ2-7; the match to TRBD1 covers 7 bases. The J segment lost 3 bases and the V segment lost 6 bases, leaving 11 bases of the junction unmatched. From germline, CDR1 is SQVTM and CDR2 ANQGSEA. CDR3 size: 14 residues. CDR3 sequence reads: CSVWTGEGVYEQYF. CDR3 nucleotides: TGCAGCGTATGGACAGGCGAGGGGGTCTACGAGCAGTACTTC.

The CDR3 sequence is CASSPLLATNEKLFF. Written as DNA, the CDR3 is TGTGCCAGCAGCCCCTTACTTGCAACTAATGAAAAACTGTTTTTT. This chain joins TRBV7-6 and TRBJ1-4; no clear D. Trimming pared 5 bases from V and 0 bases from J, leaving 10 bases between. CDR1 and CDR2 from the germline V gene are SGHVS and FNYEAQ. This CDR3 comprises 15 residues.

Points on this clone: Germline and junction disagree at one end, which may indicate a read error. The rearrangement joins TRBV9 to TRBJ2-5, with a possible D match to TRBD2 (6 bases). In germline, CDR1 is SGDLS, CDR2 YYNGEE. The CDR3 runs 14 residues. The CDR3 DNA is TGTGCCAGCAGCGTAGGGGACTCCCTAGAGGCCCAGTACTTC. It translates to CASSVGDSLEAQYF.

V and J are TRBV19 and TRBJ1-2; a possible D gene is TRBD1 (6 bases). Looked up from germline, CDR1 is LNHDA and CDR2 is SQIVND (reference sequence). The CDR3 is made up of 14 amino acids. Trimming cost V 4 bases and J 2 bases, with 11 bases left between them. The CDR3 coding sequence is TGTGCCAGTAGTACCTACAGGGAAAACTATGGCTACACCTTC. It encodes CASSTYRENYGYTF.

The V gene is TRBV5-6, the J gene TRBJ1-6, with a possible D match to TRBD1 (5 bases). V gave up 2 bases and J gave up 3 bases, with 12 bases separating them. This CDR3 has 16 residues. Germline CDR1 and CDR2: SGHDT and YYEEEE. CDR3 protein: CASSFRQNRYNSPLHF. The DNA of the CDR3 is TGTGCCAGCAGCTTCCGACAGAACCGCTATAATTCACCCCTCCACTTT.

This chain uses TRBV30 with TRBJ2-3, with 8 bases identical to TRBD2. The J segment lost 2 bases and the V segment lost 2 bases, leaving 6 bases of the junction unmatched. There are 15 residues in the CDR3. The germline V gene encodes CDR1 GTSNPN and CDR2 SVGIG (reference sequence). This CDR3 is CAWSQRGSITDTQYF. The CDR3 nucleotides read TGTGCCTGGAGTCAGCGGGGGTCCATCACAGATACGCAGTATTTT.

The chain couples TRBV5-1 to TRBJ2-3; 8 nucleotides line up with TRBD2. CDR1 is SGHRS and CDR2 is YFSETQ in the germline V gene. The CDR3 spans 15 residues. J gave up 1 base and V 0 bases, and 1 base lay outside the gene matches. CDR3 region: CASSLEAGGTDTQYF. The CDR3 DNA reads TGCGCCAGCAGCTTGGAAGCGGGGGGCACAGATACGCAGTATTTT. Supplemented by reference TRBV5-1 and TRBJ2-3, the full variable domain reads KAGVTQTPRYLIKTRGQQVTLSCSPISGHRSVSWYQQTPGQGLQFLFEYFSETQRNKGNFPGRFSGRQFSNSRSEMNVSTLELGDSALYLCASSLEAGGTDTQYFGPGTRLTVL.

The chain links TRBV19 to TRBJ1-5; D possibly corresponds to TRBD1 (5 bases). The CDR3 consists of 16 residues. Deletions cut 5 bases from V and 4 bases from J, with 18 bases between. Germline CDR1 reads LNHDA; CDR2 reads SQIVND (reference sequence). CDR3 residues: CASSSSSGTRNQPQHF. The CDR3 nucleotides read TGTGCCAGTAGTTCCTCGTCCGGGACGCGGAATCAGCCCCAGCATTTT.

V usage is TRBV2 and J usage is TRBJ1-2; possibly TRBD1 for D (6 bases). Per germline, CDR1 SNHLY and CDR2 FYNNEI. Trimming pared 4 bases from V and 4 bases from J, leaving 16 bases between. This CDR3 is 15 amino acids long. The CDR3 coding sequence is TGTGCCAGCAGTGGTGGGGAGGGGGTAATCTATGGCTACACCTTC. Translation gives CASSGGEGVIYGYTF.

The CDR3 DNA reads as TGTGCCAGCAGTACCTCCGGATACAATGAGCAGTTCTTC. Amino acids: CASSTSGYNEQFF. This chain joins TRBV2 and TRBJ2-1; D unresolved. CDR3 length equals 13 residues. Germline V gene data show CDR1 as SNHLY and CDR2 as FYNNEI. Trimming left V 5 bases short and J 4 bases short, with 9 bases between.

The chain uses TRBV4-2 and TRBJ1-2, with TRBD1 matching over 12 bases. Germline CDR1 is LGHNA and CDR2 is YNFKEQ. This CDR3 is built from 15 residues. Unmatched junction bases numbered 9, after V lost 5 bases and J lost 8 bases. The chain's CDR3 is CASSKGDRGQLGYTF. The CDR3 nucleotides are TGTGCCAGCAGCAAAGGGGACAGGGGGCAGTTGGGCTACACCTTC.

This chain connects TRBV9 to TRBJ2-4; 7 bases agree with TRBD1. With V trimmed by 0 bases and J by 8 bases, 8 bases remained unmatched. From germline, CDR1 is SGDLS and CDR2 YYNGEE. The CDR3 totals 15 residues. The CDR3 spells CASSVGGFQGDIQYF. The CDR3 nucleotides are TGTGCCAGCAGCGTAGGAGGATTCCAGGGGGACATTCAGTACTTC.

The V gene is TRBV5-1, the J gene TRBJ1-1, with D possibly being TRBD1 (6 bases). Germline CDR1 reads SGHRS; CDR2 reads YFSETQ. V was pared by 6 bases and J by 0 bases, with 9 bases between. There are 13 residues in the CDR3. CDR3 protein: CASMGGLNTEAFF. CDR3 bases: TGCGCCAGCATGGGGGGCTTGAACACTGAAGCTTTCTTT.

The CDR3 spells CATSFDRADEAFF. Here the CDR3 DNA reads TGTGCCACCTCTTTTGACAGGGCTGATGAAGCTTTCTTT. The chain links TRBV15 to TRBJ1-1; 7 bases fit TRBD1. This CDR3 region has 13 residues. The germline gives CDR1 LNHNV, CDR2 YYDKDF (reference sequence). V trimming: 8 bases; J trimming: 7 bases; junction bases outside the gene matches: 10.

The V and J genes are TRBV15 and TRBJ2-2; 10 nucleotides align to TRBD1. This CDR3 comprises 16 residues. In germline, CDR1 is LNHNV, CDR2 YYDKDF (reference sequence). After removal of 5 bases from V and 7 bases from J, the junction contained 10 bases not matched to a gene. CDR3 region: CATSPRDRGIGGELFF. The CDR3 DNA sequence: TGTGCCACCAGCCCCCGGGACAGGGGCATAGGCGGGGAGCTGTTTTTT.